These T cell receptor beta chains were read from a single sample in a study of blood T cell repertoires in COVID-19. Data came from immunoSEQ multiplex PCR; TCRdb stores just in-frame clones and leaves some out. This sample has under 200,000 clones, with 60% to 85% found just once. The specimen sequenced was peripheral blood. The source is a man in his fifties or sixties with active or convalescent COVID-19. Each CDR3 is given without its conserved first and last residue.

>TRBV2
ASSESRQPNQPQH
>TRBV6-7
ASRTGLGDEKLF
>TRBV20-1
SARRNNEQF
>TRBV5-4
ASSLGLAGVEQF
>TRBV5-6
ASSLIAGSSYEQY
>TRBV5-5
ASSRQQGVQEKLF
>TRBV5-1
ASSYQTGGVGYT
>TRBV5-4
ASSTRGLEKLF
>TRBV5-4
ASSWGQEISPLH
>TRBV7-2
ASSPWDSPAETQY
>TRBV3-1/TRBV3-2
ASSQGLAGNSGELF
>TRBV9
ASSVSQGAGNEQF
>TRBV30
AWSGGRETQY
>TRBV19
ASRTRTGGEGNQPQH
>TRBV24-1
ATLRTGVVLTDSPLH
>TRBV4-1
ASSPRGAGGTQY
>TRBV4-3
ASSQGPEQF
>TRBV18
ASSRQGGAEAF
>TRBV7-2
ASSLGPAQGQPQH
>TRBV7-9
ASSYRATGETQY
>TRBV7-2
ASSLARVSGGYT
>TRBV7-6
ASSLASRTGLRETQY
>TRBV28
ASSFERPSSYNEQF
>TRBV10-3
AIKGDDQETQY